This TCR beta chain was identified in a study of blood T cell repertoires in COVID-19 (TCRdb year 2020). Background on the whole study: Samples covering the acute and convalescent phases of COVID-19 were provided by collaborators in the United States, Italy and Spain. The prospective study material was composed of cDNA or gDNA derived from T cells, B-cell-depleted T cells, or PBMCs. The dataset comprised deeply sampled blood TCRbeta repertoires from subjects exposed to, actively infected with, or recovered from COVID-19. The repertoires were released in a freely available public database meant as a resource for research on the immune response to SARS-CoV-2. Samples were obtained from the ongoing ImmuneRACE study (first 160 participants) and from about 1,300 subjects provided by 6 global collaborators. The sample metadata nearly always contained a de-identified subject ID, COVID-19 status, age in years and sex. HLA class I and class II types, where available, came from metadata supplied by the sample provider rather than from assay-based typing.

Looking up the germline V gene (reference sequence) yields CDR1 SEHNR and CDR2 FQNEAQ. There are 15 amino acids in the CDR3, from cysteine to phenylalanine inclusive. Left in the record is the CDR3 DNA by itself, 45 bases read in frame from the first base. At the junction V is shortened by 5 bases and J by 8 bases; bases outside the gene matches: 13. The collaborating institutions used their own protocols to collect whole blood in K2EDTA tubes. For TCRbeta analysis, collaborators shipped samples as frozen whole blood, isolated PBMCs, or DNA extracted from either of those sample types. As for this clone: There is no known antigen for this receptor. The sample holds no much larger clone one base away, and base qualities are not on file.

Findings and caveats that apply to the study as a whole: How much clinical and demographic metadata was included differed by source and by participant, and the metadata was provided uncurated.

TCRbeta CDR3 regions were amplified from genomic DNA by means of the immunoSEQ Assay, a bias-controlled multiplex PCR. The published analysis was carried out like this. Within the assay, amplification of reference gene primers was used to estimate how many nucleated cells each sample contained. To quantify the absolute abundance of each unique TCRbeta CDR3 rearrangement, sequence reads were collapsed and filtered. For each sample, productive Simpson clonality was calculated as the square root of Simpson's diversity index across productive rearrangements. TCRdb re-hosts the immuneACCESS table, in-frame sequences only. Its copies lack some clones; in the studies checked, an unresolved V gene accounts for under half of them, and the cause for the rest is not known. For V, J and clone size, that table is used; D and trimming come from the DNA. The sample includes 53,000 or so clones, with 65% to 85% observed a single time. In total, the top ten clones hold 15% of the sample.

Sample: peripheral blood. The TCR originated in a human donor with active or convalescent COVID-19. The donor label of this sample is uncertain. This chain is built from TRBV7-9 and TRBJ2-5, with TRBD1 identical over 8 junction bases. The sequence in DNA is TGTGCCAGCAGCCCCATTCAGGAACAGGGGGGAACCCAGTACTTC. Its protein product is CASSPIQEQGGTQYF.